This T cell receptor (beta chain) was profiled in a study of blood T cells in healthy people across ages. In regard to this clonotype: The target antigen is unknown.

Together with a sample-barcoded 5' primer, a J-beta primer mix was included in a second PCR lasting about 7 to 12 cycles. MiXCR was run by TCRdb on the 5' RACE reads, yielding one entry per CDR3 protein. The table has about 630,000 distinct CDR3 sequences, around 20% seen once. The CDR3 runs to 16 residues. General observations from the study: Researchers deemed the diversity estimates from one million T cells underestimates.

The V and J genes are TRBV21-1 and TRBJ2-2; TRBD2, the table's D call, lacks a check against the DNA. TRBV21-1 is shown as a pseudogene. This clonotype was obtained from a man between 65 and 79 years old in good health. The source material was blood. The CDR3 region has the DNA TGTGCCAGCAGCGAGACTAGCGGGCCGAACACCGGGGAGCTGTTTTTT. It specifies CASSETSGPNTGELFF.